One sample yielded the 4 T cell receptor beta chains listed below, sequenced in a study of fetal regulatory T cell absence and autoimmunity. Measured with immunoSEQ multiplex PCR; TCRdb has only the in-frame clones, and not every one. The profile shows some 44,000 clones, just under 85% of them singletons. Sequencing was performed on cord blood. The receptors shown here come from a newborn boy with IPEX syndrome.

This clone was detected a few times. The V call is TRBV6-6, the J call TRBJ2-7; D is ambiguous. Trimming left V 7 bases short and J 0 bases short, with 16 bases between. Germline loops: CDR1 MNHNY, CDR2 SVGAGI (reference sequence). CDR3 length: 15 residues. CDR3 sequence reads: CASTGAPGSSYEQYF. The CDR3, as DNA: TGTGCCAGCACGGGCGCTCCGGGTAGCTCCTACGAGCAGTACTTC.

The rearrangement links TRBV9 to TRBJ2-7; D unresolved. Germline V gene data show CDR1 as SGDLS and CDR2 as YYNGEE. This CDR3 is 14 amino acids long. V was pared by 0 bases and J by 1 base, with 8 bases between. CDR3 in DNA: TGTGCCAGCAGCGTAGGCAGCGATTCCTACGAGCAGTACTTC. Protein: CASSVGSDSYEQYF.

The V call is TRBV27, the J call TRBJ2-7; TRBD1 matches at 7 bases. The J segment lost 7 bases and the V segment lost 0 bases, leaving 9 bases of the junction unmatched. The CDR3 length is 15 residues. Germline V gene data show CDR1 as MNHEY and CDR2 as SMNVEV (reference sequence). The CDR3 loop is CASSLSNYRGEEQYF. The CDR3 DNA is TGTGCCAGCAGTTTATCGAATTACAGGGGAGAAGAGCAGTACTTC.

The CDR3 spells CASSQVDDRVYGYTF. The CDR3 DNA reads as TGCGCCAGCAGCCAAGTGGACGACAGGGTCTATGGCTACACCTTC. This chain links TRBV4-1 with TRBJ1-2; 7 positions agree with TRBD1. V trimming: 1 base; J trimming: 4 bases; junction bases outside the gene matches: 6. From germline, CDR1 is MGHRA and CDR2 YSYEKL. CDR3 size: 15 residues.